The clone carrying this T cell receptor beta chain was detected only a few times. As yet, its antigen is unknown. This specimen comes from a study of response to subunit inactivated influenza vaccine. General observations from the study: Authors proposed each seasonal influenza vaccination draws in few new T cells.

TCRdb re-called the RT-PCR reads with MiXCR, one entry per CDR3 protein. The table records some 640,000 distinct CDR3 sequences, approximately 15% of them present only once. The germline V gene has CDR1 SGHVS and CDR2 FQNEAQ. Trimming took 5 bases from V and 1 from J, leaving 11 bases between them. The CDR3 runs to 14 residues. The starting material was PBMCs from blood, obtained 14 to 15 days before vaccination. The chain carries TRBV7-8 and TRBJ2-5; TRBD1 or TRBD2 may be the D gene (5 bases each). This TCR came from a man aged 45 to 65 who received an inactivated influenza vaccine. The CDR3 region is CASSRSGTQETQYF. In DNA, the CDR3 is TGTGCCAGCAGCCGATCCGGGACCCAAGAGACCCAGTACTTC.